This T cell receptor beta chain was identified during a study of T cells after posttransplantation cyclophosphamide. Regarding the study as a whole: TRB clonality was highly associated with recipient CMV seropositivity and reactivation. TRB overlap between skin or GI tissue T cells and blood was limited. Donor-recipient repertoire similarity was low at 1-2 months, rising over year one.

Comment on this clone: Antigen unknown.

Cyclophosphamide on days +3 and +4 followed busulfan-fludarabine conditioning and a marrow graft. Sequencing was performed with immunoSEQ multiplex PCR; in TCRdb, only in-frame clones are kept and a portion is missing. The top ten hold 15% of the sample, which has some 11,000 clones, 85% seen once. This CDR3 is built from 14 residues. Per germline, CDR1 MDHEN and CDR2 SYDVKM. V lost 5 bases and J lost 4; bases outside the gene matches: 8. This sequence was found in a female patient aged 50-59 years who received an allogeneic stem cell transplant from a related donor, was CMV-positive, and had no GVHD. Some T cells may have come from the graft donor. The source material was PBMCs, sampled about 1,700 days after allogeneic stem cell transplant with posttransplant cyclophosphamide. The chain couples TRBV28 to TRBJ2-7; 7 nucleotides agree with TRBD2. CDR3 DNA sequence: TGTGCCAGCAGTGAACTGAGCGGGACTTACGAGCAGTACTTC. Translating gives CASSELSGTYEQYF.